The 11 T cell receptor beta chains below were found in one sample sequenced in a study of OX40 agonist ivuxolimab in advanced cancers. Sequenced by immunoSEQ multiplex PCR; TCRdb stores in-frame clones only, minus some. This sample has some 83,000 clones, with roughly 86% found just once. The sample consisted of CD4+ or CD8+ T cells sorted from blood, taken in a trial of the OX40 agonist ivuxolimab. The receptor source for this set is an adult with an advanced solid tumor such as melanoma, head and neck, liver or kidney cancer.

The chain recombines TRBV7-6 with TRBJ1-2, with D tentatively TRBD1 (5 bases). The CDR3 loop spans 14 amino acids. Between the trimmed V and J ends, which lost 1 base and 8 bases, there was a span of 14 bases. Germline V gene sequence: CDR1 SGHVS, CDR2 FNYEAQ. The CDR3 DNA is TGTGCCAGCAGCTTAGGGGGAGGGGAAATGGGCTACACCTTC. Its protein product is CASSLGGGEMGYTF.

V gene TRBV6-1 combines with J gene TRBJ2-1, with D perhaps TRBD1 (6 bases). There are 14 residues in the CDR3. Germline V CDR1 and CDR2: MNHNS, SASEGT. The germline V and J ends were trimmed by 7 bases and 4 bases, with 14 bases remaining between them. CDR3 region: CASTSGASYNEQFF. The CDR3 bases are TGTGCCAGCACTTCAGGGGCGTCTTACAATGAGCAGTTCTTC.

V is TRBV18 and J is TRBJ2-5; no reliable D call. CDR1 is KGHSH, CDR2 LQKENI, per germline. The CDR3 loop spans 16 amino acids. Trimming left V 2 bases short and J 4 bases short, with 17 bases between. CDR3 nucleotide sequence: TGTGCCAGCTCACCAGGGCCGCAGGTCGGTGGAGAGACCCAGTACTTC. It yields the protein CASSPGPQVGGETQYF.

CDR3 protein: CASSFLRGEGYTF. CDR3 nucleotides: TGTGCCAGCAGCTTTCTCAGGGGGGAAGGCTACACCTTC. V gene TRBV7-2 combines with J gene TRBJ1-2; 7 bases are shared with TRBD1. The CDR3 runs to 13 residues. Germline V gives CDR1 SGHTA, CDR2 FQGNSA. V lost 3 bases and J lost 8; bases outside the gene matches: 6.

J is TRBJ1-5 and V is TRBV6-1; no reliable D call. V was cut by 4 bases and J by 6 bases, with 7 bases left in between. This CDR3 has 12 residues. The germline V gene has CDR1 MNHNS and CDR2 SASEGT. CDR3 in DNA: TGTGCCAGCAGTGGACGGTTTCAGCCCCAGCATTTT. Translated, it gives CASSGRFQPQHF.

V gene TRBV19 combines with J gene TRBJ1-3; D unresolved. Looked up from germline, CDR1 is LNHDA and CDR2 is SQIVND (reference sequence). V shed 3 bases and J shed 0 bases, with 9 bases lying between them. This CDR3 comprises 15 residues. The CDR3 nucleotides read TGTGCCAGTAGTATGCAGATCTACTCTGGAAACACCATATATTTT. The encoded protein is CASSMQIYSGNTIYF.

V gene TRBV28 combines with J gene TRBJ2-5; possibly TRBD2 for D (6 bases). In germline, CDR1 is MDHEN, CDR2 SYDVKM. Trimming stripped 7 bases from V and 4 bases from J, with 19 bases between. The CDR3 is 15 residues long. This CDR3 reads CASTSPEGPRETQYF. In DNA form, the CDR3 reads TGTGCCAGCACCTCCCCGGAGGGTCCGCGAGAGACCCAGTACTTC. The full variable domain, completed using reference TRBV28 and TRBJ2-5, is DVKVTQSSRYLVKRTGEKVFLECVQDMDHENMFWYRQDPGLGLRLIYFSYDVKMKEKGDIPEGYSVSREKKERFSLILESASTNQTSMYLCASTSPEGPRETQYFGPGTRLLVL.

V and J are TRBV7-2 and TRBJ2-5, with 10 bases aligning to TRBD1. This CDR3 region has 17 residues. The junction had 12 bases not matched to a gene; V was cut back by 3 bases and J by 5 bases. CDR1 and CDR2 (germline): SGHTA, FQGNSA. The CDR3 DNA sequence: TGTGCCAGCAGCTTTGGGGGTCCGGGACAGGGGAGGGAGACCCAGTACTTC. Residues: CASSFGGPGQGRETQYF.

With respect to this clone: Other DNA sequences in this sample translate to the same CDR3. The gene calls are TRBV11-2 and TRBJ2-7, with unresolved D. Trimming removed 0 bases from V and 2 bases from J, with 8 bases in between. The CDR3 loop spans 14 amino acids. Germline assignment: CDR1 SGHAT and CDR2 FQNNGV. The CDR3 DNA reads TGTGCCAGCAGCTTAGATACTGGGACCTACGAGCAGTACTTC. It specifies CASSLDTGTYEQYF.

The V and J genes are TRBV5-5 and TRBJ2-5, with a tentative D call TRBD2 (6 bases). The CDR3 contains 14 residues. From germline, CDR1 is SGHKS and CDR2 YYEKEE (reference sequence). V was shortened by 2 bases and J by 1 base, with 9 bases between the two germline ends. This chain's CDR3 is CASSFRDSQETQYF. The DNA of the CDR3 is TGTGCCAGCAGCTTCAGGGACTCCCAAGAGACCCAGTACTTC.

V gene TRBV19 combines with J gene TRBJ2-5; 11 nucleotides agree with TRBD1. The CDR3 runs to 15 residues. J was trimmed by 5 bases and V by 3 bases; bases with no gene match: 5. Germline V gives CDR1 LNHDA, CDR2 SQIVND (reference sequence). DNA of the CDR3: TGTGCCAGTAGTATTGGGACAGGGGGGAGGGAGACCCAGTACTTC. Protein: CASSIGTGGRETQYF.